This TCR beta chain came from a study of cytomegalovirus exposure and HLA in healthy donors (dated by TCRdb to 2015 to 2018). Regarding the study in general: The roughly 700 repertoires of the first cohort and the 110 or so validation repertoires were produced on the same platform, according to a later analysis. The study was designed to test whether signatures of past pathogen exposure could be identified by cataloging public T cell receptors. Along with the approximately 700-subject first cohort, a separate validation cohort of around 110 different subjects was used. To predict cytomegalovirus infection status, the study brought together high-throughput TCR immunosequencing, statistical association of individual TCRs with disease status, and machine learning. Points the paper makes about the study in general: Across donors, most TCR sequences were observed very rarely, whereas some public TCRs were present in many individuals. Three of the identified cytomegalovirus-associated TCR beta chains were confirmed in vitro to be specific for cytomegalovirus antigens. A later analysis had no HLA typing for the validation cohort, so co-occurrence there was scored across all 120 or so repertoires. The study gave a list of around 170 TCR beta chains associated with cytomegalovirus. Subsequent analysis determined that TCRs grouped into clusters in the first cohort also showed a tendency toward co-occurrence across the 120 or so validation repertoires, and 94% of cluster scores exceeded 0. Cytomegalovirus status was reported to be diagnosed by the classifier with high specificity and sensitivity in both the original and validation cohorts. The authors suggested that the approach could potentially be generalized to other disease states and immunological phenotypes.

Trimming leaves V shorter by 4 bases and J shorter by 2 bases, with the junction holding 9 bases beyond the gene matches. From the germline V gene, CDR1 is SGDLS and CDR2 is YYNGEE. From cysteine to phenylalanine, the CDR3 is 16 amino acids long. CDR3 DNA is the only sequence kept; it has 48 bases, read in frame from the first base. With regard to this clone: Its target antigen remains unknown. It has no much larger one-base neighbor in the sample; base qualities were not kept.

Library construction relied on the immunoSEQ multiplex PCR assay. The paper's processing steps were these. A statistical classification framework was built for diagnosing cytomegalovirus status from the catalog of TCR beta chain sequences. The clones in this table, taken by TCRdb from immuneACCESS, are in-frame only. Not every clone is retained; where verified, under half of the shortfall comes from an unresolved V gene, and the cause of the rest is unknown. V and J calls and clone size are given by that table; D and trimming were obtained from the DNA. The table for this sample lists some 130,000 clones; about 80% of them were counted only once. The ten largest clones capture roughly 27% of the sample. The donors belonged to the validation cohort of about 120 subjects, which was separate from the approximately 660-subject first cohort.

The sequence is built from TRBV9 and TRBJ2-7, and TRBD2 aligns with 10 junction nucleotides. Material: PBMCs. The receptor's source is a young man in good health and CMV-seropositive. The CDR3 here reads CASSPTPLAGAYEQYF. The bases read TGTGCCAGCAGCCCCACTCCCCTAGCGGGAGCCTACGAGCAGTACTTC.